This T cell receptor beta chain was captured in a study of CD4 T cells in relation to SARS-CoV-2 and coronaviruses. Study information: ViraFEST: approximately ten-day antigen culture of PBMCs, then TCR beta CDR3 sequencing. The restricting HLA molecule for shared crossreactive spike epitopes was mapped.

Study-wide findings and caveats: Crossreactivity was assessed only for spike protein, not other viral proteins.

Concerning this clone: Its specificity is not known.

The CDR3 has 13 amino acids. Germline V gives CDR1 LGHDT, CDR2 YNNKEL (reference sequence). The ends were cut back, 11 bases at V and 7 bases at J, with 21 bases in the middle. Libraries were prepared by immunoSEQ multiplex PCR; TCRdb keeps only in-frame clonotypes and omits some of them. This repertoire shows some 45,000 clones, roughly 87% found once; its top ten account for more than 1.3%. This receptor was taken from an adult with COVID-19. Sequencing input: naive CD4+ T cells from PBMCs, cultured in vitro. Subset denoted: naive CD4+ T cells isolated by negative enrichment. The gene calls are TRBV3-1 (or the pseudogene TRBV3-2) and TRBJ2-7; D gene ambiguous. This chain's CDR3 is CASVSGITWEQYF. The CDR3, as DNA: TGTGCCTCGGTTTCGGGCATAACCTGGGAGCAGTACTTC.